The 30 T cell receptor beta chains below all came from one sample that was sequenced in a study of blood T cell repertoires in COVID-19. Clones were sequenced by immunoSEQ multiplex PCR, and TCRdb holds only the in-frame ones, with some missing. The table lists some 180,000 clones, 80% of them singletons. The source material was peripheral blood. These receptors were taken from a man in his fifties or sixties with acute or convalescent COVID-19.

This chain links TRBV19 with TRBJ2-1; a possible D gene is TRBD1 (6 bases). The CDR3 has 12 residues. The V and J ends lost 11 bases and 5 bases respectively, with 13 bases between them. Germline V gene sequence: CDR1 LNHDA, CDR2 SQIVND (reference sequence). In nucleotides, the CDR3 is TGTGCCGCCCGGGACAAACACAATGAGCAGTTCTTC. Translated, it gives CAARDKHNEQFF. Full variable domain (missing parts from reference TRBV19 and TRBJ2-1): DGGITQSPKYLFRKEGQNVTLSCEQNLNHDAMYWYRQDPGQGLRLIYYSQIVNDFQKGDIAEGYSVSREKKESFPLTVTSAQKNPTAFYLCAARDKHNEQFFGPGTRLTVL.

The genes are TRBV4-2 and TRBJ2-7, with TRBD2 identical over 11 bases. Looked up from germline, CDR1 is LGHNA and CDR2 is YNFKEQ. V was clipped by 4 bases and J by 0 bases; unmatched bases: 5. This CDR3 is built from 16 residues. The CDR3 DNA sequence: TGTGCCAGCAGCCCCAGACTAGCGGGGAGCTCCTACGAGCAGTACTTC. It yields the protein CASSPRLAGSSYEQYF.

CDR3 amino acids: CASSPGGYGYTF. In nucleotides, the CDR3 is TGTGCCAGCAGTCCAGGGGGCTATGGCTACACCTTC. This rearrangement joins TRBV12-3 or TRBV12-4 to TRBJ1-2; TRBD1 matches 7 bases. CDR3 length: 12 residues. The V and J ends lost 5 bases and 4 bases, in that order; junction bases with no gene match: 1.

This chain links TRBV2 with TRBJ1-3; weak D call: TRBD1 (6 bases). CDR1 is SNHLY and CDR2 is FYNNEI in the germline V gene. The CDR3 has 16 residues. V lost 1 base to trimming and J lost 0 bases, with 10 bases between them. CDR3 DNA: TGTGCCAGCAGTGAAGGGCGGGGGCTCTCTGGAAACACCATATATTTT. This codes for CASSEGRGLSGNTIYF.

CDR3 nucleotide sequence: TGTGCCAGCAGCTCCAGGGTTGTTGGCAATCAGCCCCAGCATTTT. It is translated as CASSSRVVGNQPQHF. The V gene is TRBV5-5, the J gene TRBJ1-5, with TRBD1 as a possible D gene (5 bases). V gave up 3 bases and J gave up 2 bases, with 12 bases separating them. The CDR3 covers 15 residues. The germline V gene has CDR1 SGHKS and CDR2 YYEKEE (reference sequence). Supplemented by reference TRBV5-5 and TRBJ1-5, the full variable domain reads DAGVTQSPTHLIKTRGQQVTLRCSPISGHKSVSWYQQVLGQGPQFIFQYYEKEERGRGNFPDRFSARQFPNYSSELNVNALLLGDSALYLCASSSRVVGNQPQHFGDGTRLSIL.

This sequence joins TRBV6-6 and TRBJ2-7; perhaps TRBD1 as D (5 bases). There are 14 residues in the CDR3. Germline V CDR1 and CDR2: MNHNY, SVGAGI (reference sequence). V was shortened by 2 bases and J by 5 bases, with 13 bases between the two germline ends. This CDR3 reads CASSYAARVHEQYF. The CDR3 DNA reads TGTGCCAGCAGTTACGCGGCCAGGGTCCACGAGCAGTACTTC.

The chain is built from TRBV2 and TRBJ1-2, with 10 bases that match TRBD1. The CDR3 is made up of 14 amino acids. The trim removed 4 bases at V and 4 bases at J, leaving 3 bases unmatched. CDR1 and CDR2 from the germline V gene are SNHLY and FYNNEI. CDR3 in amino acids: CASSGDRGSYGYTF. In DNA form, the CDR3 reads TGTGCCAGCAGTGGGGACAGGGGATCCTATGGCTACACCTTC. Supplemented by reference TRBV2 and TRBJ1-2, the full variable domain reads EPEVTQTPSHQVTQMGQEVILRCVPISNHLYFYWYRQILGQKVEFLVSFYNNEISEKSEIFDDQFSVERPDGSNFTLKIRSTKLEDSAMYFCASSGDRGSYGYTFGSGTRLTVV.

V usage is TRBV7-2 and J usage is TRBJ1-2, with TRBD1 identical over 8 bases. With V trimmed by 7 bases and J by 4 bases, 5 bases remained unmatched. The CDR3 has 13 residues. From germline, CDR1 is SGHTA and CDR2 FQGNSA. For the CDR3, the DNA is TGTGCCAGCAACCCCGGGACAGGCTATGGCTACACCTTC. Translation: CASNPGTGYGYTF.

This clone was observed a handful of times. The gene calls are TRBV9 and TRBJ2-3, with D possibly matching TRBD1 (5 bases). V was cut by 4 bases and J by 5 bases, with 11 bases left in between. The CDR3 is 13 residues long. CDR1 is SGDLS, CDR2 YYNGEE, per germline. This chain's CDR3 is CASSLPRVDTQYF. Written as DNA, the CDR3 is TGTGCCAGCAGCCTCCCCAGGGTAGATACGCAGTATTTT.

The CDR3 DNA follows: TGTGCCAGTAGTATAGGGACTAGCGCAGAGACCCAGTACTTC. It yields the protein CASSIGTSAETQYF. The chain is built from TRBV19 and TRBJ2-5, with 9 nucleotides matching TRBD2. Trimming cost V 1 base and J 4 bases; bases outside gene matches: 1. CDR3 size: 14 residues. Germline V gene lookup returns CDR1 LNHDA and CDR2 SQIVND (reference sequence).

This rearrangement joins TRBV6-5 to TRBJ2-1; 8 bases are a match to TRBD2. There are 15 residues in the CDR3. Per germline, CDR1 MNHEY and CDR2 SVGAGI. The trim removed 6 bases at V and 8 bases at J, leaving 12 bases unmatched. CDR3 in DNA: TGTGCCAGCAGGCCTAGCGGGCTATCAACGGATGAGCAGTTCTTC. Its translation is CASRPSGLSTDEQFF.

This sequence joins TRBV19 and TRBJ2-7; TRBD1 matches at 8 bases. The CDR3 has 13 residues. With V trimmed by 6 bases and J by 9 bases, 10 bases remained unmatched. Germline V gene sequence: CDR1 LNHDA, CDR2 SQIVND (reference sequence). The CDR3 region is CASSAGQEFAQYF. The CDR3 DNA follows: TGTGCCAGTAGCGCGGGACAGGAGTTCGCGCAGTACTTC.

This clone turned up a few times. The rearrangement joins TRBV19 to TRBJ1-2; a weak D match, TRBD1 (6 bases). Between the trimmed V and J ends, which lost 4 bases and 2 bases, there was a span of 17 bases. The germline V gene encodes CDR1 LNHDA and CDR2 SQIVND (reference sequence). The CDR3 has 16 amino acids. CDR3 sequence (DNA): TGTGCCAGTAGTACCAGGCTTATCGGGACAAACTATGGCTACACCTTC. This sequence encodes CASSTRLIGTNYGYTF.

This chain uses TRBV9 with TRBJ1-2; 7 nucleotides match TRBD1. The ends lost 0 bases at V and 0 bases at J; junction bases unmatched: 2. The CDR3 spans 15 residues. CDR1 SGDLS and CDR2 YYNGEE come from the germline V gene. CDR3 in amino acids: CASSVAGTANYGYTF. CDR3 nucleotide sequence: TGTGCCAGCAGCGTAGCTGGGACAGCTAACTATGGCTACACCTTC.

The rearrangement joins TRBV10-3 to TRBJ2-7; the match to TRBD2 covers 9 bases. The germline CDR1 and CDR2 sequences are ENHRY and SYGVKD. CDR3 size: 18 residues. V shed 4 bases and J 5 bases; nucleotides not matched to a gene: 18. CDR3 sequence reads: CAISGPSPTSSGDNEQYF. The CDR3 nucleotides are TGTGCCATCAGTGGACCCTCCCCTACTTCTAGCGGGGATAACGAGCAGTACTTC.

The V gene is TRBV9, the J gene TRBJ1-5; TRBD1 matches 7 bases. The CDR3 is 15 residues long. Per germline, CDR1 SGDLS and CDR2 YYNGEE. The junction had 0 bases not matched to a gene; V was cut back by 0 bases and J by 0 bases. CDR3 protein: CASSVGQGSNQPQHF. The CDR3 nucleotides are TGTGCCAGCAGCGTAGGACAGGGTAGCAATCAGCCCCAGCATTTT.

V and J are TRBV18 and TRBJ2-1; 7 nucleotides align to TRBD1. The CDR3 is made up of 15 amino acids. V was clipped by 2 bases and J by 3 bases; unmatched bases: 4. Germline-derived CDR1 and CDR2 are KGHSH and LQKENI. CDR3 sequence (DNA): TGTGCCAGCTCACCATATACAGGGGACTACAATGAGCAGTTCTTC. Protein product: CASSPYTGDYNEQFF.

The chain is built from TRBV6-5 and TRBJ1-6; 8 nucleotides match TRBD1. Germline CDR1 is MNHEY and CDR2 is SVGAGI. The CDR3 length is 15 residues. The junction had 6 bases not matched to a gene; V was cut back by 2 bases and J by 9 bases. The CDR3: CASSYGQGKSSPLHF. CDR3 DNA: TGTGCCAGCAGTTACGGACAGGGAAAAAGTTCACCCCTCCACTTT.

CDR3: CASSVGRSAGGPGDTQYF. The CDR3 DNA is TGTGCCAGCAGCGTAGGCCGTTCGGCGGGAGGGCCGGGAGATACGCAGTATTTT. This rearrangement joins TRBV9 to TRBJ2-3, with 9 bases lining up with TRBD2. The CDR3 consists of 18 residues. CDR1 and CDR2 (germline): SGDLS, YYNGEE. V was clipped by 0 bases and J by 5 bases; unmatched bases: 13.

This clone was observed a few times. CDR3 sequence reads: CASSELVRTGGIYEQFF. The CDR3 coding sequence is TGTGCCAGCAGCGAGTTAGTCAGGACAGGGGGCATCTATGAGCAGTTCTTC. The V gene is TRBV9, the J gene TRBJ2-1; 11 nucleotides agree with TRBD1. CDR1 and CDR2 from the germline V gene are SGDLS and YYNGEE. The CDR3 runs to 17 residues. J was trimmed by 8 bases and V by 3 bases; bases with no gene match: 13.

The chain links TRBV5-4 to TRBJ2-7; D is possibly TRBD1 (6 bases). Germline assignment: CDR1 SGHNT and CDR2 YYREEE (reference sequence). The CDR3 runs to 12 residues. The germline V and J ends were trimmed by 3 bases and 3 bases, with 7 bases remaining between them. CDR3 loop: CASSWDNYEQYF. CDR3 in DNA: TGTGCCAGCAGCTGGGACAACTACGAGCAGTACTTC. Looking up the rest from reference TRBV5-4 and TRBJ2-7 gives the full variable domain: ETGVTQSPTHLIKTRGQQVTLRCSSQSGHNTVSWYQQALGQGPQFIFQYYREEENGRGNFPPRFSGLQFPNYSSELNVNALELDDSALYLCASSWDNYEQYFGPGTRLTVT.

The V gene is TRBV29-1, the J gene TRBJ2-3; 11 positions agree with TRBD2. The CDR3 is 15 residues long. Germline V gene lookup returns CDR1 SQVTM and CDR2 ANQGSEA. V lost 7 bases, J lost 0 bases, and 6 bases stayed unmatched. CDR3 sequence: CSGLLAGVSTDTQYF. The CDR3 DNA is TGCAGCGGATTACTAGCGGGAGTAAGCACAGATACGCAGTATTTT.

The chain joins TRBV24-1 to TRBJ2-1; 7 bases fit TRBD1. In germline, CDR1 is KGHDR, CDR2 SFDVKD. J lost 0 bases, V lost 4 bases, and 2 bases had no gene match. The CDR3 runs 15 residues. This CDR3 reads CATSEGQSSYNEQFF. CDR3 nucleotides: TGTGCCACCAGTGAGGGACAGTCCTCCTACAATGAGCAGTTCTTC.

The rearrangement links TRBV30 to TRBJ2-5; no clear D. Deletions cut 3 bases from V and 4 bases from J, with 15 bases between. CDR3 length equals 14 residues. Germline CDR1 GTSNPN, CDR2 SVGIG (reference sequence). The CDR3 here is CAWRRLEAGETQYF. As DNA, the CDR3 is TGTGCCTGGAGAAGGCTAGAGGCTGGAGAGACCCAGTACTTC.

The chain recombines TRBV7-2 with TRBJ2-1; tentative D call: TRBD1 (5 bases). V was shortened by 1 base and J by 8 bases, with 18 bases between the two germline ends. Germline V lookup: CDR1 SGHTA, CDR2 FQGNSA. The length of the CDR3 is 16 residues. The CDR3 sequence: CASSLGFGRALDEQFF. DNA of the CDR3: TGTGCCAGCAGCTTAGGTTTCGGCAGGGCGCTTGATGAGCAGTTCTTC. The full variable domain, its missing parts supplied by reference TRBV7-2 and TRBJ2-1, is GAGVSQSPSNKVTEKGKDVELRCDPISGHTALYWYRQSLGQGLEFLIYFQGNSAPDKSGLPSDRFSAERTGGSVSTLTIQRTQQEDSAVYLCASSLGFGRALDEQFFGPGTRLTVL.

The DNA for the CDR3 is TGTGCCTGGAGCGCTCCAGGGAGGCCGTCCATGACTAGCGGGATCTACAATGAGCAGTTCTTC. The encoded protein is CAWSAPGRPSMTSGIYNEQFF. The genes are TRBV30 and TRBJ2-1; 11 positions match TRBD2. The V and J ends lost 3 bases and 3 bases, in that order; junction bases with no gene match: 22. This CDR3 comprises 21 residues. Germline CDR1 GTSNPN, CDR2 SVGIG (reference sequence).

With regard to this clone: Different DNA sequences within this sample yield the same CDR3. V and J are TRBV10-1 and TRBJ2-7; 9 positions agree with TRBD1. CDR1 and CDR2 from the germline V gene are WNHNN and SYGVQD (reference sequence). CDR3 length equals 13 residues. V shed 5 bases and J 6 bases; nucleotides not matched to a gene: 5. The DNA for the CDR3 is TGCGCCAGCAGTTACGGGACAGGGTCCGAGCAGTACTTC. This encodes CASSYGTGSEQYF.

This sequence joins TRBV4-2 and TRBJ1-1; D perhaps matches TRBD1 (5 bases). Germline-derived CDR1 and CDR2 are LGHNA and YNFKEQ. CDR3 length: 16 amino acids. Trimming took 0 bases from V and 5 from J, leaving 16 bases between them. The CDR3 is CASSQDWGRVGTEAFF. CDR3 in DNA: TGTGCCAGCAGCCAAGATTGGGGCAGGGTAGGGACTGAAGCTTTCTTT.

The rearrangement joins TRBV7-2 to TRBJ2-1; the match to TRBD2 covers 7 bases. This CDR3 spans 14 amino acids. Germline CDR1 and CDR2: SGHTA and FQGNSA. V was clipped by 3 bases and J by 7 bases; unmatched bases: 6. CDR3 nucleotide sequence: TGTGCCAGCAGCTTCTCGGGGGGTCGAAATGAGCAGTTCTTC. Translating gives CASSFSGGRNEQFF.

The V call is TRBV6-5, the J call TRBJ1-1; 7 positions agree with TRBD1. The CDR3 covers 14 residues. CDR1 and CDR2 (germline): MNHEY, SVGAGI. V gave up 7 bases and J gave up 2 bases; unmatched junction bases: 7. The CDR3 region is CASMWAGGNTEAFF. In DNA, the CDR3 is TGTGCCAGCATGTGGGCAGGGGGAAACACTGAAGCTTTCTTT.